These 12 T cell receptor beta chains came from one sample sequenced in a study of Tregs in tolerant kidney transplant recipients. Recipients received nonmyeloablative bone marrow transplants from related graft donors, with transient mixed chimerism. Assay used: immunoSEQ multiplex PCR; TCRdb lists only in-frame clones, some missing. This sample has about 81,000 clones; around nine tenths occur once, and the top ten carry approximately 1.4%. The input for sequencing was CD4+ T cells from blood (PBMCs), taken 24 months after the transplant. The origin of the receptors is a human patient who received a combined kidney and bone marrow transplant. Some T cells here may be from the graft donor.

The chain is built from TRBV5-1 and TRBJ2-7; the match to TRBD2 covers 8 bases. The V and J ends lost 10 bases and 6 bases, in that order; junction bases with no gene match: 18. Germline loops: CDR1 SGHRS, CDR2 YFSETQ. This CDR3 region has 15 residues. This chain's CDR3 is CARPWCGTRGLEQYF. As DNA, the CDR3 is TGCGCCCGCCCATGGTGCGGGACTAGAGGTCTCGAGCAGTACTTC. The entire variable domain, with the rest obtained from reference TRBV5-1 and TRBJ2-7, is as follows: KAGVTQTPRYLIKTRGQQVTLSCSPISGHRSVSWYQQTPGQGLQFLFEYFSETQRNKGNFPGRFSGRQFSNSRSEMNVSTLELGDSALYLCARPWCGTRGLEQYFGPGTRLTVT.

DNA for the CDR3: TGCGCCAGCAGCCAATTAATCGGGTCTGAAGTGAACACTGAAGCTTTCTTT. Residues: CASSQLIGSEVNTEAFF. The J gene is TRBJ1-1, the V gene TRBV4-3; D ambiguous. Germline V gives CDR1 LGHNA, CDR2 YSLEER. The CDR3 has 17 residues. The germline V and J ends were trimmed by 2 bases and 0 bases, with 16 bases remaining between them.

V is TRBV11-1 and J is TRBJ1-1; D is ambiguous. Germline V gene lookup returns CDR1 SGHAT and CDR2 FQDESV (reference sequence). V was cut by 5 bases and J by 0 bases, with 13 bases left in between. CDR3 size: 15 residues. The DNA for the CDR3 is TGTGCCAGCAGCCCCAAGCTTGTCATGAACACTGAAGCTTTCTTT. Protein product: CASSPKLVMNTEAFF.

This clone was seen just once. CDR3: CASSLDRGGNQPQHF. The CDR3 nucleotides read TGTGCCAGCAGCTTAGACAGGGGTGGCAATCAGCCCCAGCATTTT. This chain uses TRBV7-2 with TRBJ1-5, with 7 bases lining up with TRBD1. The CDR3 extends over 15 amino acids. Germline CDR1 SGHTA, CDR2 FQGNSA. The J segment lost 2 bases and the V segment lost 1 base, leaving 2 bases of the junction unmatched.

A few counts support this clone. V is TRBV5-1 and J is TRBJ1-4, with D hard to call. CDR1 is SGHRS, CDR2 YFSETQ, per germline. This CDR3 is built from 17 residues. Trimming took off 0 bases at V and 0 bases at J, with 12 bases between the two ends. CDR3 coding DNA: TGCGCCAGCAGCTTGGTCCCCTCTACTGCAACTAATGAAAAACTGTTTTTT. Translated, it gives CASSLVPSTATNEKLFF.

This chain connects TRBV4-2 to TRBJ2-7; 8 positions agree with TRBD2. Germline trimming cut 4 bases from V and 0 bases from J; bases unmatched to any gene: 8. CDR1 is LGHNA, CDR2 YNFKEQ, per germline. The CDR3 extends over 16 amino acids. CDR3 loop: CASSLIPGGGSYEQYF. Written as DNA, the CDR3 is TGTGCCAGCAGCCTCATCCCGGGGGGGGGCTCCTACGAGCAGTACTTC.

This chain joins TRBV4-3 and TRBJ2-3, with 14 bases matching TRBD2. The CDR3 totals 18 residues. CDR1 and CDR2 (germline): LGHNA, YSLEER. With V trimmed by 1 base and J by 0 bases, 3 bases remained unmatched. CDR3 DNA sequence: TGCGCCAGCAGCCAAGGACTAGCGGGAGGGAGTAGCACAGATACGCAGTATTTT. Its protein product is CASSQGLAGGSSTDTQYF.

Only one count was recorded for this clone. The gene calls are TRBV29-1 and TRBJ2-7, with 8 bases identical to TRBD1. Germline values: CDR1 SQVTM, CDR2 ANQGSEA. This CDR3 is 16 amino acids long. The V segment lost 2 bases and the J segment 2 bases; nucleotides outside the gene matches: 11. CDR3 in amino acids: CSVETHGQGVTYEQYF. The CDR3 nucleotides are TGCAGCGTTGAAACACACGGACAGGGCGTCACCTACGAGCAGTACTTC.

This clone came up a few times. CDR3 in amino acids: CAIRQGSPYEQYF. For the CDR3, the DNA is TGTGCCATCAGGCAGGGGTCACCCTACGAGCAGTACTTC. The V and J genes are TRBV10-3 and TRBJ2-7, with a tentative D call TRBD1 (6 bases). V lost 6 bases and J lost 2, with 11 bases in between. Germline loops: CDR1 ENHRY, CDR2 SYGVKD. The length of the CDR3 is 13 residues.

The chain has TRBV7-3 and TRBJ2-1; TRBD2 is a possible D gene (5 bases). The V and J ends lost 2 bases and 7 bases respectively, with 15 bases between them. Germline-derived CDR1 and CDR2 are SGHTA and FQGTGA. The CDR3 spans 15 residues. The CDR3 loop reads CASSLSLAALNEQFF. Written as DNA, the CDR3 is TGTGCCAGCAGCTTATCGCTAGCAGCTCTTAATGAGCAGTTCTTC.

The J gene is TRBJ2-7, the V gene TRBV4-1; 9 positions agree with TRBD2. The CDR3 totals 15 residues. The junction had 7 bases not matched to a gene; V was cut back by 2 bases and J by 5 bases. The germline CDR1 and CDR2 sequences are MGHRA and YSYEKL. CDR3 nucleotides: TGCGCCAGCAGCCAAACCTTAGCGGGAGTAAACGAGCAGTACTTC. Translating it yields CASSQTLAGVNEQYF.

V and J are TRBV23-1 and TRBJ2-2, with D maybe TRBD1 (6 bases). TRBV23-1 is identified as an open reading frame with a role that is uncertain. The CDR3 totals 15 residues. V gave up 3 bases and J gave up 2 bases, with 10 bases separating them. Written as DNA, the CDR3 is TGCGCCAGCAGTCAGGGGACAACCAACACCGGGGAGCTGTTTTTT. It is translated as CASSQGTTNTGELFF.